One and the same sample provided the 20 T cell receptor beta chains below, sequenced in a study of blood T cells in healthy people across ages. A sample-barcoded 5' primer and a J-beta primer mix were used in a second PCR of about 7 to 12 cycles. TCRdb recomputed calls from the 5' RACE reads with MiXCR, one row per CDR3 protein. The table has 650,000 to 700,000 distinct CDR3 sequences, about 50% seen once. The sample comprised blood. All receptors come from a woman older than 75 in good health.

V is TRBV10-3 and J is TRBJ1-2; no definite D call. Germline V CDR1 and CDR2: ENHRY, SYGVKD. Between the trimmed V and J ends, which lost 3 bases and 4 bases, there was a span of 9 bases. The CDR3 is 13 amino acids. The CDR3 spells CAISEREIYGYTF. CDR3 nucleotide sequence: TGTGCCATCAGTGAACGGGAGATCTATGGCTACACCTTC.

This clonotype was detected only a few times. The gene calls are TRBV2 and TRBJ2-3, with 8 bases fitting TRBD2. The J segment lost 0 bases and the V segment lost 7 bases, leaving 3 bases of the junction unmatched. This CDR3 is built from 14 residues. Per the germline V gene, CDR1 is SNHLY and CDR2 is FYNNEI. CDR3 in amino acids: CASKLAGSTDTQYF. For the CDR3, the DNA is TGTGCCAGCAAGTTAGCGGGGAGCACAGATACGCAGTATTTT.

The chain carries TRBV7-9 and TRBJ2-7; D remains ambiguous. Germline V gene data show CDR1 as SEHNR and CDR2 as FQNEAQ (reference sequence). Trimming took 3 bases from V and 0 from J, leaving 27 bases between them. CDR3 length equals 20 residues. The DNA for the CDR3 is TGTGCCAGCAGCTTCAGTTTTGCAGGCTTTCCCCGAATCGGCTCCTACGAGCAGTACTTC. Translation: CASSFSFAGFPRIGSYEQYF.

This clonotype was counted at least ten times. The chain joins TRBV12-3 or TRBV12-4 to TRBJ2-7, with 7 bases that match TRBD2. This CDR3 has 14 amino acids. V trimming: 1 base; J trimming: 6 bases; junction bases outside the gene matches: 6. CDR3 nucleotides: TGTGCCAGCAGTTTAGGAGCCCGCGGGGGCGAGCAGTACTTC. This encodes CASSLGARGGEQYF.

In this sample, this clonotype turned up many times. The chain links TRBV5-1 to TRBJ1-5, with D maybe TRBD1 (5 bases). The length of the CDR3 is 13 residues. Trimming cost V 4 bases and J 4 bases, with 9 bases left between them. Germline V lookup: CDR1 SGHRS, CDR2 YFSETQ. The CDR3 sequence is CASSTEGNQPQHF. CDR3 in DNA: TGCGCCAGCAGCACAGAGGGGAATCAGCCCCAGCATTTT.

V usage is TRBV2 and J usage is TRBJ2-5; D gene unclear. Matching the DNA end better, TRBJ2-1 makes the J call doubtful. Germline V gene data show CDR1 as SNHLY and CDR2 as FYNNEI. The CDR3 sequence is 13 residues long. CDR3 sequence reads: CASNRQYQETQFF. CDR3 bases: TGTGCCAGCAATCGGCAATACCAAGAGACCCAGTTCTTC.

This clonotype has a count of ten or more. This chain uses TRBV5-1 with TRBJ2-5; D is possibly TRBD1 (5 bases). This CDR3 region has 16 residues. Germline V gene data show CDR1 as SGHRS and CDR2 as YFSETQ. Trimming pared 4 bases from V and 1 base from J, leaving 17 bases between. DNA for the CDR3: TGCGCCAGCAGCCGTCAGGGATACGTCATCCAAGAGACCCAGTACTTC. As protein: CASSRQGYVIQETQYF.

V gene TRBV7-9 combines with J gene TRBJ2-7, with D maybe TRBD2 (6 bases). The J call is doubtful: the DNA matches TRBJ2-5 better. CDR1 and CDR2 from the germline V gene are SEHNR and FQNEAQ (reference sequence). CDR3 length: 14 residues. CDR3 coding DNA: TGTGCCAGCAGCCCGGGACTGGAACGAGAGACCCAGTACTTC. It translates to CASSPGLERETQYF.

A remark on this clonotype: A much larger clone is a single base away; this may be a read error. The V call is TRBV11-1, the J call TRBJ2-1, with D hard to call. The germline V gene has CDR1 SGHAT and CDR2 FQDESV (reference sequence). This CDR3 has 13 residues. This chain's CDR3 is CAGSAHTNSEQFF. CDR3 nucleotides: TGTGCCGGCAGCGCCCACACTAATTCTGAGCAGTTCTTC.

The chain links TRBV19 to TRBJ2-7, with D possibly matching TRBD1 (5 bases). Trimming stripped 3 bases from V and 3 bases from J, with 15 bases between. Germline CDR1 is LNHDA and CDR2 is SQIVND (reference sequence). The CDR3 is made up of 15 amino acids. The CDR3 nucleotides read TGTGCCAGTAGTATCACGACAGCTAACTTCTACGAGCAGTACTTC. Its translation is CASSITTANFYEQYF.

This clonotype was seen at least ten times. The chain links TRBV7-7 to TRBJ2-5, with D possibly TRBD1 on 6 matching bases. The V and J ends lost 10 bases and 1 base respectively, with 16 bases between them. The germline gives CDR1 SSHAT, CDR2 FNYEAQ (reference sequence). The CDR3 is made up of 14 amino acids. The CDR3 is CATSRGPFQETQYF. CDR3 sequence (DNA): TGTGCCACCTCCAGGGGCCCCTTCCAAGAGACCCAGTACTTC.

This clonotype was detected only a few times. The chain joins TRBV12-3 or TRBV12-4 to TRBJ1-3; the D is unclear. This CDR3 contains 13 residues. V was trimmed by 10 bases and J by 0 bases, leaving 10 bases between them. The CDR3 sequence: CATSHVSGNTIYF. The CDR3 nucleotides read TGTGCCACCTCGCACGTCTCTGGAAACACCATATATTTT.

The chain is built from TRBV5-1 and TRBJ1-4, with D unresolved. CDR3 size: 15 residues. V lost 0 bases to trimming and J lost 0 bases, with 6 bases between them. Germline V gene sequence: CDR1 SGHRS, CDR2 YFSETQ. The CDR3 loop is CASSLEPATNEKLFF. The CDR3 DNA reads TGCGCCAGCAGCTTGGAGCCTGCAACTAATGAAAAACTGTTTTTT.

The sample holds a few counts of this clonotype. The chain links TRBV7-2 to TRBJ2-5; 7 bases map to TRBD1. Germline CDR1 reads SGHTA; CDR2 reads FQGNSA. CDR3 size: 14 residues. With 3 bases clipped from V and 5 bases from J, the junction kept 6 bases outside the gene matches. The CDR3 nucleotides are TGTGCCAGCAGCTTTTTAGGGGGCAGGGAGACCCAGTACTTC. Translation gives CASSFLGGRETQYF.

The DNA of the CDR3 is TGCGCCAGCAGCTTGGGCCGCTCCGGGACAAGGAACTACGAGCAGTACTTC. Residues: CASSLGRSGTRNYEQYF. The rearrangement uses TRBV5-1 and TRBJ2-7, with a tentative D call TRBD1 (6 bases). This CDR3 region has 17 residues. Germline V CDR1 and CDR2: SGHRS, YFSETQ. V lost 0 bases and J 3 bases, leaving 19 bases between the germline ends.

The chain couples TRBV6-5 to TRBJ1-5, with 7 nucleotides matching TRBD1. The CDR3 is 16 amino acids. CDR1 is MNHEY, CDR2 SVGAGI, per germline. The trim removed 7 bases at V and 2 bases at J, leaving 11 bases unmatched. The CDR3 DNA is TGTGCCAGCACCCCTAGCTTTACAGGGGGCAATCAGCCCCAGCATTTT. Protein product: CASTPSFTGGNQPQHF.

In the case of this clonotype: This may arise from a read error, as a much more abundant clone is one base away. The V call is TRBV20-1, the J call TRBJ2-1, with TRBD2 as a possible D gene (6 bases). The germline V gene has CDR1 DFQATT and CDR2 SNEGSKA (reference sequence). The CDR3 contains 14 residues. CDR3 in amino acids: CSAGTLSSYNGQFF. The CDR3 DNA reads TGCAGTGCTGGGACTCTGAGCTCCTACAATGGGCAGTTCTTC.

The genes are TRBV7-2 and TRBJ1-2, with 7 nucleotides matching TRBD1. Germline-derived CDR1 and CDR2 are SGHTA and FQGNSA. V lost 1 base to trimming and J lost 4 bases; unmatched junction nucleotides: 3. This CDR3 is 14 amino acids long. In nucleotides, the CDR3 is TGTGCCAGCAGCTTAGATAACAGGGGCTATGGCTACACCTTC. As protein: CASSLDNRGYGYTF.

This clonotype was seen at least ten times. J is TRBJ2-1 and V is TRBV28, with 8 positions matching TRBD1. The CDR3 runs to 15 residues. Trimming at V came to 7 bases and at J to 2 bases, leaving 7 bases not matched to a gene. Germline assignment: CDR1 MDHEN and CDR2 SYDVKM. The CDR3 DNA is TGTGCCAGCATTCCCGGGACAGGACCCTACAATGAGCAGTTCTTC. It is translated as CASIPGTGPYNEQFF.

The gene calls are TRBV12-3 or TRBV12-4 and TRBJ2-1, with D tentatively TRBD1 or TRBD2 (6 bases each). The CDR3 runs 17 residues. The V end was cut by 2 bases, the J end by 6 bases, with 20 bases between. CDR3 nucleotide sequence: TGTGCCAGCAGTTTAAGGCAGGGGCGGACTATGGTCAATGAGCAGTTCTTC. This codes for CASSLRQGRTMVNEQFF.